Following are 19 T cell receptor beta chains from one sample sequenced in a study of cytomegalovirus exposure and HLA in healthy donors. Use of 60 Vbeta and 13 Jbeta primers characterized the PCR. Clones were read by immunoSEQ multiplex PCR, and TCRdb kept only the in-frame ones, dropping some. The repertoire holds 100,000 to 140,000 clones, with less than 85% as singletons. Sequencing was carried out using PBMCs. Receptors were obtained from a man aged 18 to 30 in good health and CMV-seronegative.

The CDR3 sequence: CASSLGGGGAQETQYF. CDR3 DNA sequence: TGCGCCAGCAGCTTGGGAGGCGGGGGGGCTCAAGAGACCCAGTACTTC. The V call is TRBV5-1, the J call TRBJ2-5; 9 bases agree with TRBD2. The germline CDR1 and CDR2 sequences are SGHRS and YFSETQ. V was pared by 0 bases and J by 2 bases, with 5 bases of the junction left unmatched. This CDR3 spans 16 amino acids.

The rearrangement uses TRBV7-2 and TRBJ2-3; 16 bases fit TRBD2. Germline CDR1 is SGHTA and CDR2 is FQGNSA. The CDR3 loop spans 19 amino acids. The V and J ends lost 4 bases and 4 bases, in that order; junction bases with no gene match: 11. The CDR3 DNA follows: TGTGCCAGCAGCTGGACCGGGACTAGCGGGGGGGCCGAATCAGATACGCAGTATTTT. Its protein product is CASSWTGTSGGAESDTQYF.

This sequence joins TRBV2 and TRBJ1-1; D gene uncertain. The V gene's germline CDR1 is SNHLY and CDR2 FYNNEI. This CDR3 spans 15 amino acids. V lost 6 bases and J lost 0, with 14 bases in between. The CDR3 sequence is CASRDRGEVNTEAFF. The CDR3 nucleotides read TGTGCCAGCAGAGACCGTGGGGAGGTGAACACTGAAGCTTTCTTT.

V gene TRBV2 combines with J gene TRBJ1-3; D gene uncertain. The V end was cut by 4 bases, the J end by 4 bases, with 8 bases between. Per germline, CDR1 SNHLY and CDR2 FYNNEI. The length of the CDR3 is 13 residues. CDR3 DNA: TGTGCCAGCAGTGGGCAGAGGGGAAACACCATATATTTT. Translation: CASSGQRGNTIYF.

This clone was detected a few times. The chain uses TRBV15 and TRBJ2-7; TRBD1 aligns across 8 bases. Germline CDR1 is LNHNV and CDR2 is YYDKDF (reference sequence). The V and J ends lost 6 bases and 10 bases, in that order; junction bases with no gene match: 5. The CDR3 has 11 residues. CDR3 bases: TGTGCCACCAGTCCAGGACAGGGTCAGTACTTC. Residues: CATSPGQGQYF.

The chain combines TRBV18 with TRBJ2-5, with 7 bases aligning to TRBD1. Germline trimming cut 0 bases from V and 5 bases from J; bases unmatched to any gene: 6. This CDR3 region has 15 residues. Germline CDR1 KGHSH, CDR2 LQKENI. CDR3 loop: CASSPPDRPGETQYF. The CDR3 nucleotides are TGTGCCAGCTCACCACCGGACAGGCCAGGGGAGACCCAGTACTTC.

The CDR3 here is CASGQGSYEQYF. DNA for the CDR3: TGTGCCAGCGGACAGGGTTCCTACGAGCAGTACTTC. The chain has TRBV5-6 and TRBJ2-7, with TRBD1 matching 8 bases. Germline V gene data show CDR1 as SGHDT and CDR2 as YYEEEE. The V and J ends lost 7 bases and 1 base, in that order; junction bases with no gene match: 1. This CDR3 comprises 12 residues.

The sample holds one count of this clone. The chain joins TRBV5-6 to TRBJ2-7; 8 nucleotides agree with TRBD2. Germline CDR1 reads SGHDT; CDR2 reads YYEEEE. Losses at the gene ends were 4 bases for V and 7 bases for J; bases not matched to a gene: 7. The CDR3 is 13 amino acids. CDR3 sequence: CASSPGGSREQYF. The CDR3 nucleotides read TGTGCCAGCAGCCCGGGGGGGTCGAGGGAGCAGTACTTC.

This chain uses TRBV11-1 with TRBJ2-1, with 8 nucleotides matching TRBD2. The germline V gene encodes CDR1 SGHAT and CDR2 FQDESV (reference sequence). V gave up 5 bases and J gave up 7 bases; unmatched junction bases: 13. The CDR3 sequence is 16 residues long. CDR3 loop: CASSPSSSGGWNEQFF. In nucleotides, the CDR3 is TGTGCCAGCAGCCCCTCCAGCAGCGGGGGTTGGAATGAGCAGTTCTTC.

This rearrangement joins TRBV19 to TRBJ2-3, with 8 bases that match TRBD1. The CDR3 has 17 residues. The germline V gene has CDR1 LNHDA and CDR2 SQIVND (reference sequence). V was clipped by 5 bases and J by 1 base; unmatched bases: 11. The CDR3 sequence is CASSRVGGGQGTDTQYF. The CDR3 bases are TGTGCCAGTAGTCGCGTCGGAGGGGGACAGGGCACAGATACGCAGTATTTT.

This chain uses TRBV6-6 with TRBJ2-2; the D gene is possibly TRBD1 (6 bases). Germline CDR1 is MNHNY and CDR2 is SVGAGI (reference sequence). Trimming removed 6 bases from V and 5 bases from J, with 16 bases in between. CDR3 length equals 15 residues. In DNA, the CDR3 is TGTGCCAGCAGCCAACGGGCAACAGGGACCGGGGAGCTGTTTTTT. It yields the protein CASSQRATGTGELFF.

CDR3 DNA sequence: TGCGCCAGCAGCCAAGAGGTCTCGTCAATTTCAGGGTGGGATACGCAGTATTTT. Translated, it gives CASSQEVSSISGWDTQYF. V is TRBV4-3 and J is TRBJ2-3, with a possible D match to TRBD1 (5 bases). Trimming took off 0 bases at V and 6 bases at J, with 22 bases between the two ends. The CDR3 loop spans 18 amino acids. Germline values: CDR1 LGHNA, CDR2 YSLEER.

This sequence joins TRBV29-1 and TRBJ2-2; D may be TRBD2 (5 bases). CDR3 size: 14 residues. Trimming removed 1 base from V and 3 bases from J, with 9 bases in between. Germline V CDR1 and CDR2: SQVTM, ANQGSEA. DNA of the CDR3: TGCAGCGTTGAAGGTGGGAGTGACACCGGGGAGCTGTTTTTT. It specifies CSVEGGSDTGELFF.

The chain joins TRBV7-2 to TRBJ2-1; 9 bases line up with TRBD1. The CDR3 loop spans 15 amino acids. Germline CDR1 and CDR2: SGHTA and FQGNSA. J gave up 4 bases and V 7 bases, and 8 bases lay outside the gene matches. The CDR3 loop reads CASKTGTGIYNEQFF. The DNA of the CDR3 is TGTGCCAGCAAAACCGGGACAGGGATTTACAATGAGCAGTTCTTC.

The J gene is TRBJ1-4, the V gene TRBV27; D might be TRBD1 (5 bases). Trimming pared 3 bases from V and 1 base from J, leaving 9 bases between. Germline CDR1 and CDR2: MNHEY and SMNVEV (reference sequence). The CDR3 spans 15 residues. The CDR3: CASSFNRLTNEKLFF. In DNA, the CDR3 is TGTGCCAGCAGTTTCAACAGGTTAACTAATGAAAAACTGTTTTTT.

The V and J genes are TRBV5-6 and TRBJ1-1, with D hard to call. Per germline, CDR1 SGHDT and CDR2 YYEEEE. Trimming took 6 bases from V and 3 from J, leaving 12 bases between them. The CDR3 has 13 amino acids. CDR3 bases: TGTGCCAGCACGCTGGCCGCACACACTGAAGCTTTCTTT. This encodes CASTLAAHTEAFF.

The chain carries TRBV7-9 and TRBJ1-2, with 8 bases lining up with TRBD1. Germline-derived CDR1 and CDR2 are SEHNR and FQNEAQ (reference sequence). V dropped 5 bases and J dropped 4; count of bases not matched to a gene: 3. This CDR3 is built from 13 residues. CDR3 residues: CASSVGTGYGYTF. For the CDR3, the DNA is TGTGCCAGCAGCGTGGGGACAGGCTATGGCTACACCTTC. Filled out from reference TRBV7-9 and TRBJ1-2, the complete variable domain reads DTGVSQNPRHKITKRGQNVTFRCDPISEHNRLYWYRQTLGQGPEFLTYFQNEAQLEKSRLLSDRFSAERPKGSFSTLEIQRTEQGDSAMYLCASSVGTGYGYTFGSGTRLTVV.

The CDR3 sequence is CASSGPRTGRDGYTF. Here the CDR3 DNA reads TGTGCCAGTAGTGGCCCCCGGACAGGGAGGGATGGCTACACCTTC. The chain uses TRBV19 and TRBJ1-2; 8 bases map to TRBD1. Germline V lookup: CDR1 LNHDA, CDR2 SQIVND (reference sequence). V trimming: 5 bases; J trimming: 6 bases; junction bases outside the gene matches: 11. This CDR3 spans 15 amino acids.

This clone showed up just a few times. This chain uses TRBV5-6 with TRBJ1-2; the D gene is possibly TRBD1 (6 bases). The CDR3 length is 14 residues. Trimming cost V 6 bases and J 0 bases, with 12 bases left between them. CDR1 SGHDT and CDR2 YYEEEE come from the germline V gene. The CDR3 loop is CASTQQGSNYGYTF. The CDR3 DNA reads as TGTGCCAGCACCCAACAGGGATCTAACTATGGCTACACCTTC.